This T cell receptor (beta chain) derives from a study of regulatory T cells in long-lasting Graves disease. The germline V and J ends were trimmed by 7 bases and 2 bases, with 13 bases remaining between them. Germline CDR1 KGHDR, CDR2 SFDVKD. The CDR3 is 14 residues long. As for time point: newly diagnosed GD, antithyroid drugs for less than 3 months. PBMCs were the source of the RNA used for TCR sequencing. This clonotype was counted ten times or more. Sequencing libraries for TCR beta were prepared with iRepertoire HTBI primers and Arm-PCR of CDR3 regions. TCRdb re-called the multiplex PCR reads with MiXCR, one entry per CDR3 protein. The sample consists of roughly 610,000 distinct CDR3 sequences, 16% of them appearing once. The same specimen was also included in a second study, on T cells in Graves' hyperthyroidism and ophthalmopathy. As reported in that work: First-round RT-PCR of the TCR CDR3 relied on the HTBI primer set.

The chain combines TRBV24-1 with TRBJ2-5; D tentatively reads TRBD1 or TRBD2 (5 bases each). The sample consisted of peripheral blood mononuclear cells (PBMCs), taken at new diagnosis, from a patient treated with antithyroid drugs. The clonotype originates from a woman aged 25 to 39 with Graves disease. DNA of the CDR3: TGTGCCACCAGGGCTCCGGGGCCACAAGAGACCCAGTACTTC. Protein: CATRAPGPQETQYF.